These T cell receptor beta chains were read from a single sample in a study of T cell changes during pregnancy in multiple sclerosis. Here immunoSEQ multiplex PCR was the method, and the copy in TCRdb shows in-frame clones only, minus some. The top ten hold over 1% of the sample, which has about 44,000 clones, 80% to 90% seen once. Sequenced material: CD4+ T cells from peripheral blood mononuclear cells, taken after pregnancy. All receptors come from a female donor with multiple sclerosis, enrolled in a pregnancy study. The CDR3 runs from the conserved cysteine through the conserved F or W. A D gene is named only where the DNA matches it firmly. Size values are once, few and many counts, or a class for expanded clones, and some rows have none.

v_call: TRBV9
j_call: TRBJ1-4
clone_size: medium-sized
d_call: TRBD1
cdr3_nt: TGTGCCAGCAGCGCCAGGACAGGGAACGAAAAACTGTTTTTT
cdr3_aa: CASSARTGNEKLFF

v_call: TRBV4-2
j_call: TRBJ2-5
clone_size: .
d_call: .
cdr3_nt: TGTGCCAGCAGCCAAACCGGGGGCCAAGAGACCCAGTACTTC
cdr3_aa: CASSQTGGQETQYF

v_call: TRBV23-1
j_call: TRBJ1-1
clone_size: .
d_call: .
cdr3_nt: TGCGCCAGCAGTCAATCGTCACGCCCGCCGGCAGGAGCTTTCTTT
cdr3_aa: CASSQSSRPPAGAFF

v_call: TRBV7-2
j_call: TRBJ2-3
clone_size: few
d_call: .
cdr3_nt: TGTGCCAGCGGCAAGGCGGGGTCCACAGATACGCAGTATTTT
cdr3_aa: CASGKAGSTDTQYF

v_call: TRBV7-2
j_call: TRBJ2-4
clone_size: .
d_call: .
cdr3_nt: TGTGCCAGCAGCTTATTTCCTAGTTTGAACATTCAGTACTTC
cdr3_aa: CASSLFPSLNIQYF

v_call: TRBV5-5
j_call: TRBJ1-2
clone_size: .
d_call: TRBD1
cdr3_nt: TGTGCCAGCAGCTCAGGACAGGTATGGGATGGCTACACCTTC
cdr3_aa: CASSSGQVWDGYTF

v_call: TRBV10-1
j_call: TRBJ2-7
clone_size: .
d_call: .
cdr3_nt: TGCGCCAGCAGTGAGTCTGGGGGAGGCAGGTTGGTCTACGAGCAGTACTTC
cdr3_aa: CASSESGGGRLVYEQYF

v_call: TRBV6-1
j_call: TRBJ1-5
clone_size: .
d_call: .
cdr3_nt: TGTGCCAGCAGGTCCAGACTGGAGTTAAATCAGCCCCAGCATTTT
cdr3_aa: CASRSRLELNQPQHF

v_call: TRBV4-3
j_call: TRBJ2-2
clone_size: .
d_call: .
cdr3_nt: TGCGCCAGCAGCCCAACAGCGAACACCGGGGAGCTGTTTTTT
cdr3_aa: CASSPTANTGELFF

v_call: TRBV2
j_call: TRBJ2-3
clone_size: .
d_call: TRBD2
cdr3_nt: TGTGCCAGCAGCGAACTAGCGGGAGGAGGGACAGATACGCAGTATTTT
cdr3_aa: CASSELAGGGTDTQYF

v_call: TRBV2
j_call: TRBJ1-5
clone_size: once
d_call: .
cdr3_nt: TGTGCCAGCAGTGACGGCGGGGGACTGAGCAATCAGCCCCAGCATTTT
cdr3_aa: CASSDGGGLSNQPQHF

v_call: TRBV19
j_call: TRBJ2-3
clone_size: .
d_call: TRBD2
cdr3_nt: TGTGCCAGTAGTATCTTTTCGGGAGGAGCGGGAGGTTCCGATACGCAGTATTTT
cdr3_aa: CASSIFSGGAGGSDTQYF

v_call: TRBV5-6
j_call: TRBJ1-5
clone_size: .
d_call: .
cdr3_nt: TGTGCCAGCAGCTTGATGGGGTTCGGCTTAGCGAATAGCAATCAGCCCCAGCATTTT
cdr3_aa: CASSLMGFGLANSNQPQHF

v_call: TRBV28
j_call: TRBJ2-5
clone_size: .
d_call: TRBD1
cdr3_nt: TGTGCCAGTCAACAGGGGGCGAGGTTCCAAGAGACCCAGTACTTC
cdr3_aa: CASQQGARFQETQYF

v_call: TRBV7-2
j_call: TRBJ2-5
clone_size: .
d_call: .
cdr3_nt: TGTGCCAGCAGCCAGCGACTACTAGAGACCCAGTACTTC
cdr3_aa: CASSQRLLETQYF

v_call: TRBV27
j_call: TRBJ1-2
clone_size: .
d_call: .
cdr3_nt: TGTGCCAGCAGTTCTTTGGGTAGAGGTGGCTACACCTTC
cdr3_aa: CASSSLGRGGYTF

v_call: TRBV11-2
j_call: TRBJ1-1
clone_size: .
d_call: .
cdr3_nt: TGTGCCAGCAGCTTAGCAGGGGCTCTCACTGAAGCTTTCTTT
cdr3_aa: CASSLAGALTEAFF

v_call: TRBV18
j_call: TRBJ2-7
clone_size: .
d_call: TRBD1
cdr3_nt: TGTGCCAGCTCACTAGACAGGGCCGAGCAGTACTTC
cdr3_aa: CASSLDRAEQYF

v_call: TRBV13
j_call: TRBJ2-1
clone_size: .
d_call: TRBD2
cdr3_nt: TGTGCCAGCAGCCCGGGACTAGCGGGAGGGCAATACAATGAGCAGTTCTTC
cdr3_aa: CASSPGLAGGQYNEQFF

v_call: TRBV9
j_call: TRBJ2-3
clone_size: .
d_call: .
cdr3_nt: TGTGCCAGCAGCGTAGGGGCGGGAACTAGCACAGATACGCAGTATTTT
cdr3_aa: CASSVGAGTSTDTQYF

v_call: TRBV23-1
j_call: TRBJ2-1
clone_size: .
d_call: TRBD1
cdr3_nt: TGCGCCAGCAGTCAATCAAGAGGGGGCCGGCACAATGAGCAGTTCTTC
cdr3_aa: CASSQSRGGRHNEQFF

v_call: TRBV18
j_call: TRBJ2-1
clone_size: .
d_call: TRBD2
cdr3_nt: TGTGCCAGCTCTACTAGCGGGAGGGTGGATGAGCAGTTCTTC
cdr3_aa: CASSTSGRVDEQFF

v_call: TRBV7-9
j_call: TRBJ2-6
clone_size: .
d_call: .
cdr3_nt: TGTGCCAGCAGCGACAACTCTGGGGCCAACGTCCTGACTTTC
cdr3_aa: CASSDNSGANVLTF

v_call: TRBV4-2
j_call: TRBJ2-2
clone_size: .
d_call: TRBD2
cdr3_nt: TGTGCCAGCAGCCTTGTAGCGGGACTGAACACCGGGGAGCTGTTTTTT
cdr3_aa: CASSLVAGLNTGELFF

v_call: TRBV19
j_call: TRBJ2-1
clone_size: .
d_call: .
cdr3_nt: TGTGCCAGTAGTATTCAGGGGAAGAGGGATGAGCAGTTCTTC
cdr3_aa: CASSIQGKRDEQFF

v_call: TRBV18
j_call: TRBJ2-5
clone_size: .
d_call: TRBD2
cdr3_nt: TGTGCCAGCTCCCCTTTATCTAGCGGGAGTCGAGAGACCCAGTACTTC
cdr3_aa: CASSPLSSGSRETQYF

v_call: TRBV18
j_call: TRBJ1-1
clone_size: few
d_call: TRBD1
cdr3_nt: TGTGCCATACGGGACAGTAACACTGAAGCTTTCTTT
cdr3_aa: CAIRDSNTEAFF

v_call: TRBV12-5
j_call: TRBJ2-5
clone_size: once
d_call: TRBD2
cdr3_nt: TGTGCTAGTGGTTTGGCCACGGGACTAGCGGGAGAGACCCAGTACTTC
cdr3_aa: CASGLATGLAGETQYF

v_call: TRBV5-1
j_call: TRBJ2-5
clone_size: .
d_call: TRBD1
cdr3_nt: TGCGCCAGCAGCCGAAGTGAGACAGGGGGTGTCCAAGAGACCCAGTACTTC
cdr3_aa: CASSRSETGGVQETQYF

v_call: TRBV19
j_call: TRBJ1-2
clone_size: few
d_call: .
cdr3_nt: TGTGCCAGTCCGGGCTACACCTTC
cdr3_aa: CASPGYTF

v_call: TRBV6-1
j_call: TRBJ2-5
clone_size: many
d_call: .
cdr3_nt: TGTGCCAGCAGTGTTCCAGCGATCCCAAGGGAGACCCAGTACTTC
cdr3_aa: CASSVPAIPRETQYF

v_call: TRBV30
j_call: TRBJ1-4
clone_size: .
d_call: TRBD1
cdr3_nt: TGTGCCTGGAGTGTACAGGGGGCTAATGAAAAACTGTTTTTT
cdr3_aa: CAWSVQGANEKLFF

v_call: TRBV14
j_call: TRBJ2-3
clone_size: .
d_call: .
cdr3_nt: TGTGCCAGCAGCCCCACGGGGATAGCAGATACGCAGTATTTT
cdr3_aa: CASSPTGIADTQYF